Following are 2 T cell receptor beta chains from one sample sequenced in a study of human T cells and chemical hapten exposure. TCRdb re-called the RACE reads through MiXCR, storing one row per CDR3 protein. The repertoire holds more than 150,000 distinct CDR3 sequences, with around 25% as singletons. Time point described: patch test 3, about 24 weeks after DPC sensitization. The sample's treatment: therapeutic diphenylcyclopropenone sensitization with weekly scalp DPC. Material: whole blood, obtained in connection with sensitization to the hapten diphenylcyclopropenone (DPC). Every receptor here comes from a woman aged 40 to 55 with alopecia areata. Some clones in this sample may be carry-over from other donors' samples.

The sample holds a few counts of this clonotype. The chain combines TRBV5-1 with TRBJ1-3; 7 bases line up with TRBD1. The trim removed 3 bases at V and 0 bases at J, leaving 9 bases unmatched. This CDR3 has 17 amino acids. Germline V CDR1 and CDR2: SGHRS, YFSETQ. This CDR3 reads CASSWTGQMSSGNTIYF. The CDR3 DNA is TGCGCCAGCAGCTGGACGGGACAGATGAGCTCTGGAAACACCATATATTTT.

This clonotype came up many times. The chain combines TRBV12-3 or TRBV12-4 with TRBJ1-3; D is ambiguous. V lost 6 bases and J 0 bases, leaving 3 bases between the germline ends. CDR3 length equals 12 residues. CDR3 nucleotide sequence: TGTGCCAGCAGCCTCTCTGGAAACACCATATATTTT. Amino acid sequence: CASSLSGNTIYF.